This entry lists 3 T cell receptor beta chains sequenced from one sample in a study of blood T cell repertoires in COVID-19. TCRdb keeps only in-frame clones here, not all; method: immunoSEQ multiplex PCR. The profile shows about 200,000 clones, 80% to 90% of them singletons. Sample: peripheral blood. Receptors originate from a human donor in a cohort sampled during active COVID-19.

This clone has more than one count but fewer than ten. The rearrangement links TRBV6-1 to TRBJ2-5; D is undetermined. The CDR3 totals 13 residues. The ends were cut back, 1 base at V and 4 bases at J, with 7 bases in the middle. From germline, CDR1 is MNHNS and CDR2 SASEGT. For the CDR3, the DNA is TGTGCCAGCAGTGAAGAACGCGGAGAGACCCAGTACTTC. This translates into CASSEERGETQYF.

This chain connects TRBV5-1 to TRBJ1-1, with 9 bases lining up with TRBD1. The germline V gene encodes CDR1 SGHRS and CDR2 YFSETQ. V trimming: 7 bases; J trimming: 7 bases; junction bases outside the gene matches: 14. The CDR3 covers 15 residues. The CDR3 spells CASSGTGNLVGEAFF. CDR3 in DNA: TGCGCCAGCTCCGGGACAGGGAATTTAGTCGGTGAAGCTTTCTTT.

The chain joins TRBV7-2 to TRBJ2-2, with 10 positions matching TRBD1. Losses at the gene ends were 3 bases for V and 6 bases for J; bases not matched to a gene: 7. The CDR3 has 16 amino acids. Germline CDR1 reads SGHTA; CDR2 reads FQGNSA. CDR3 sequence: CASSLTRGQGSGELFF. The CDR3 DNA reads as TGTGCCAGCAGCTTGACCAGGGGACAGGGGTCCGGGGAGCTGTTTTTT.